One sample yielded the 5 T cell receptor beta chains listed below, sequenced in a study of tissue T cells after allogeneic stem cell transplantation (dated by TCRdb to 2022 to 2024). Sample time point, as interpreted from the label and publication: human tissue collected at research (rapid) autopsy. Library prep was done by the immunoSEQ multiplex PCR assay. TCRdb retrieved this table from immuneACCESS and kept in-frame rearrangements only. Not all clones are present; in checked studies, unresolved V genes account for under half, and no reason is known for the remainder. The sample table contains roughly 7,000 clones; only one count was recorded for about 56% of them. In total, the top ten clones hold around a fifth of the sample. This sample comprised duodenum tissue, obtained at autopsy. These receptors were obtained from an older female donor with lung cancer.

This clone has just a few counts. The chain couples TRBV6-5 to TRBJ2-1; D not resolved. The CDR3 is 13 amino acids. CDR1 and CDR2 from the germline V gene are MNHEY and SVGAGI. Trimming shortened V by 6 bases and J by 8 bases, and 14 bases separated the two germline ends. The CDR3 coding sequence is TGTGCCAGCAGGCCGCCTGCGAGACATGAGCAGTTCTTC. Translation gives CASRPPARHEQFF.

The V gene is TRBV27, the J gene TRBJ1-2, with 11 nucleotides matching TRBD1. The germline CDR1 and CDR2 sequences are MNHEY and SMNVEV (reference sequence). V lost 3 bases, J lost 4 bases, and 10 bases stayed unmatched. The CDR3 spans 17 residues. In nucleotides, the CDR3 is TGTGCCAGCAGTTTCCTCGGACAGGGGGCGCGGGGCTATGGCTACACCTTC. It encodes CASSFLGQGARGYGYTF.

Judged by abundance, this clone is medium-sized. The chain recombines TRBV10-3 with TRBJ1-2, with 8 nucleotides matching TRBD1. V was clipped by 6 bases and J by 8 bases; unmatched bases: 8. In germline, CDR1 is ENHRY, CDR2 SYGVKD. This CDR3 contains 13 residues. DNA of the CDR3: TGTGCCATCAGACTTACAGGGGGTCCGGGCTACACCTTC. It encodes CAIRLTGGPGYTF.

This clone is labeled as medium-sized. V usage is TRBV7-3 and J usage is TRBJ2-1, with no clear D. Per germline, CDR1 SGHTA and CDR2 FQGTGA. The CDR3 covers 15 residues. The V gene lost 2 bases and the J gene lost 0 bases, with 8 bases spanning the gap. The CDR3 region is CASSLYKGSYNEQFF. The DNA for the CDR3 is TGTGCCAGCAGCTTATATAAGGGCTCCTACAATGAGCAGTTCTTC.

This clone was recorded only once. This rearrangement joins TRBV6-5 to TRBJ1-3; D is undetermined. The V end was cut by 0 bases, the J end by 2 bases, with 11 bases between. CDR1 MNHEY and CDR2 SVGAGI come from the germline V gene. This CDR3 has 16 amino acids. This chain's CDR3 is CASSYSEHWAGNTIYF. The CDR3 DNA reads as TGTGCCAGCAGTTACTCGGAACATTGGGCTGGAAACACCATATATTTT.